A selection of T cell receptor beta chains follows, all from one sample in a study of siplizumab effects on memory and regulatory T cells. Assay: immunoSEQ multiplex PCR; the TCRdb copy retains only in-frame clones and omits some. The sample shows about 72,000 clones, roughly 89% of them seen only once. The sample consisted of CD8+ T cells sorted from blood. These receptors originate from a human donor in good health. Both conserved end residues are part of each CDR3. The D gene is left open where the match is weak. Clone size is given for some rows only: seen once, a few or many times, or a class if the clone is expanded.

>TRBJ1-2|TRBV6-5|.|.
TGTGCCAGCATCAAATACGGGAACTATGGCTACACCTTC
CASIKYGNYGYTF
>TRBJ1-4|TRBV15|.|.
TGTGCCACCAGCCCTATACGGTCGGATGAAAAACTGTTTTTT
CATSPIRSDEKLFF
>TRBJ2-1|TRBV6-5|TRBD2|.
TGTGCCAGCAGTTTGCAGCGGGAGGACAATGAGCAGTTCTTC
CASSLQREDNEQFF
>TRBJ2-7|TRBV5-4|.|once
TGTGCCAGCAGCCCGGAGGGGCGCAGCGCGCCTATCTTC
CASSPEGRSAPIF
>TRBJ2-7|TRBV5-1|.|.
TGCGCCAGCAGCCCTCTGGGGGCGGGGGCGATGCACGAGCAGTACTTC
CASSPLGAGAMHEQYF
>TRBJ2-3|TRBV11-2|.|.
TGTGCCAGCAGCTTCCCCGGGTTGGGCCCTGACTCAGATACGCAGTATTTT
CASSFPGLGPDSDTQYF
>TRBJ1-2|TRBV29-1|.|.
TGCAGCGTTATAGAGGACAACTCCCCTGGCTACACCTTC
CSVIEDNSPGYTF
>TRBJ2-7|TRBV4-2|.|.
TGTGCCAGCAGCGACAAGGCCCAGGGGGGCTCCTACGAGCAGTACTTC
CASSDKAQGGSYEQYF
>TRBJ1-5|TRBV27|.|.
TGTGCCAGCAGTTTACCGGGGGGTAATCAGCCCCAGCATTTT
CASSLPGGNQPQHF
>TRBJ2-7|TRBV13|TRBD2|.
TGTGCCAGCAAGCGGGAGGGGTACGAGCAGTACTTC
CASKREGYEQYF
>TRBJ1-5|TRBV25-1|.|.
TGTGCCAGCAGTGAAGGGTGGCTCCCCCAGCATTTT
CASSEGWLPQHF